This section outlines one T cell receptor (beta chain) sequence together with its context. The data belong to a study of OX40 agonist ivuxolimab in advanced cancers. V shed 5 bases and J shed 2 bases, with 15 bases lying between them. Germline V gene sequence: CDR1 MGHRA, CDR2 YSYEKL. CDR3 length: 15 amino acids. The repertoire was sequenced with immunoSEQ multiplex PCR; TCRdb's copy has only in-frame clones and lacks some. The sample has fewer than 80,000 clones, approximately 90% seen once. Material: CD4+ or CD8+ T cells sorted from blood, obtained in a trial of the OX40 agonist ivuxolimab. This chain joins TRBV4-1 and TRBJ2-5; D assignment may be TRBD1 or TRBD2 (6 bases each). This sequence originates from an adult with an advanced solid tumor such as melanoma, head and neck, liver or kidney cancer. The CDR3 DNA reads TGCGCCAGCAGCACTCGAGGGGGGATTCAAGAGACCCAGTACTTC. Translated, it gives CASSTRGGIQETQYF.